This T cell receptor (beta chain) was recovered during a study of breast tumors, draining lymph nodes, adjacent tissues. Overall study findings and caveats: That most tumor T cells come from lymph nodes remained unproven. Findings are consistent with lymph node origin and intratumoral expansion of most tumor T cells. Tumor repertoires ranked between lymph nodes and nontumor tissue in diversity, with V and J gene preferences.

Concerning this clonotype itself: The target antigen is unknown.

TCRdb processed the multiplex PCR reads anew with MiXCR; each CDR3 protein has one entry. The table records approximately 37,000 distinct CDR3 sequences, roughly 36% of them present only once. The source material was breast tumor tissue. The TCR originated in a female donor with breast cancer. Some clones in this sample may be carry-over from other donors' samples.

The CDR3 DNA follows: TGTGCCAGCATCCTCAACCGGTACCCAAAATTGGGGACCCAGTACTTC. Translating gives CASILNRYPKLGTQYF. This chain joins TRBV11-3 and TRBJ2-5; no firm D call. Trimming cost V 7 bases and J 7 bases, with 25 bases left between them. The V gene's germline CDR1 is SGHNT and CDR2 YENEEA. The CDR3 is made up of 16 amino acids.